The 12 T cell receptor beta chains listed next were all sequenced from one sample in a study of OX40 agonist ivuxolimab in advanced cancers. The assay was immunoSEQ multiplex PCR, and TCRdb's table has in-frame clones only and misses some. The top ten hold about 0.31% of the sample, which has about 66,000 clones, roughly nine tenths seen once. The sequencing here drew on CD4+ or CD8+ T cells sorted from blood, taken in a trial of the OX40 agonist ivuxolimab. These receptors originate from an adult with an advanced solid tumor such as melanoma, head and neck, liver or kidney cancer.

The genes are TRBV12-5 and TRBJ2-7, with unresolved D. CDR3 length: 15 amino acids. V dropped 3 bases and J dropped 3 bases, with 15 bases sitting between them. Germline V gene lookup returns CDR1 LGHNT and CDR2 FRNRAP. CDR3 sequence (DNA): TGTGCTAGTGGTTTAAGTGGCGTCCCCTACTACGAGCAGTACTTC. This codes for CASGLSGVPYYEQYF.

The chain couples TRBV29-1 to TRBJ1-1; weak D call: TRBD1 (5 bases). V dropped 7 bases and J dropped 3 bases, with 24 bases sitting between them. Germline-derived CDR1 and CDR2 are SQVTM and ANQGSEA. The CDR3 runs to 16 residues. The CDR3 DNA reads TGCAGCGCGCCCCAGGGCGACTCCCCTAAGGACACTGAAGCTTTCTTT. Its translation: CSAPQGDSPKDTEAFF. Combining the CDR3 with reference TRBV29-1 and TRBJ1-1 gives the whole variable domain SAVISQKPSRDICQRGTSLTIQCQVDSQVTMMFWYRQQPGQSLTLIATANQGSEATYESGFVIDKFPISRPNLTFSTLTVSNMSPEDSSIYLCSAPQGDSPKDTEAFFGQGTRLTVV.

The rearrangement links TRBV4-1 to TRBJ2-7; TRBD1 or TRBD2 may be the D gene (6 bases each). The germline V and J ends were trimmed by 6 bases and 4 bases, with 16 bases remaining between them. Germline CDR1 MGHRA, CDR2 YSYEKL. The CDR3 has 14 residues. The CDR3 nucleotides read TGCGCCAGCAGAGTCCCGGGGGCGAGGTACGAGCAGTACTTC. Translated, it gives CASRVPGARYEQYF.

The chain couples TRBV6-5 to TRBJ1-6; D unresolved. Trimming removed 0 bases at V and 7 bases at J, with 7 bases between. CDR1 is MNHEY, CDR2 SVGAGI, per germline. The CDR3 is made up of 14 amino acids. DNA of the CDR3: TGTGCCAGCAGTTACTCGGCGGGGAATTCACCCCTCCACTTT. Translating gives CASSYSAGNSPLHF.

The chain uses TRBV9 and TRBJ2-5; 9 bases line up with TRBD2. J was trimmed by 2 bases and V by 3 bases; bases with no gene match: 5. Looked up from germline, CDR1 is SGDLS and CDR2 is YYNGEE. CDR3 size: 15 residues. The CDR3 region is CASSGLAVDQETQYF. The CDR3 nucleotides are TGTGCCAGCAGCGGACTAGCGGTAGATCAAGAGACCCAGTACTTC. The full variable domain, its missing parts supplied by reference TRBV9 and TRBJ2-5, is DSGVTQTPKHLITATGQRVTLRCSPRSGDLSVYWYQQSLDQGLQFLIQYYNGEERAKGNILERFSAQQFPDLHSELNLSSLELGDSALYFCASSGLAVDQETQYFGPGTRLLVL.

The CDR3 protein is CAISPAGRDEKLFF. Written as DNA, the CDR3 is TGTGCCATCAGCCCGGCGGGCCGGGATGAAAAACTGTTTTTT. This chain uses TRBV10-3 with TRBJ1-4; D remains ambiguous. The CDR3 runs to 14 residues. Trimming took off 6 bases at V and 6 bases at J, with 14 bases between the two ends. The germline gives CDR1 ENHRY, CDR2 SYGVKD.

The chain uses TRBV7-2 and TRBJ1-3, with 7 bases fitting TRBD1. V lost 6 bases, J lost 1 base, and 6 bases stayed unmatched. Per germline, CDR1 SGHTA and CDR2 FQGNSA. The length of the CDR3 is 15 residues. As DNA, the CDR3 is TGTGCCAGCAGAACGACAGGGCGGTCTGGAAACACCATATATTTT. This encodes CASRTTGRSGNTIYF.

This chain uses TRBV7-9 with TRBJ2-2, with a possible D match to TRBD2 (5 bases). V lost 1 base to trimming and J lost 1 base, with 10 bases between them. The length of the CDR3 is 16 residues. Germline-derived CDR1 and CDR2 are SEHNR and FQNEAQ (reference sequence). The CDR3 protein is CASSLGETLNTGELFF. In DNA form, the CDR3 reads TGTGCCAGCAGCTTAGGGGAGACCCTGAACACCGGGGAGCTGTTTTTT.

This chain joins TRBV21-1 and TRBJ2-7. TRBV21-1 counts as a pseudogene. The CDR3 totals 11 residues. The CDR3 region has the DNA TGTGCCAGCAGCAAGAAATGCGAGCAGTACTTC. This gives the protein CASSKKCEQYF.

This chain joins TRBV6-1 and TRBJ2-5; weak D call: TRBD1 (5 bases). The CDR3 runs 14 residues. Germline values: CDR1 MNHNS, CDR2 SASEGT. Trimming removed 6 bases from V and 2 bases from J, with 13 bases in between. The CDR3 DNA reads TGTGCCAGCAGCCTCCGGACAAGACAAGAGACCCAGTACTTC. It yields the protein CASSLRTRQETQYF.

The chain is built from TRBV19 and TRBJ1-3; D possibly corresponds to TRBD1 (6 bases). V lost 3 bases to trimming and J lost 0 bases, with 9 bases between them. The CDR3 is made up of 15 amino acids. Germline-derived CDR1 and CDR2 are LNHDA and SQIVND (reference sequence). CDR3 amino acids: CASSIDRSSGNTIYF. In DNA form, the CDR3 reads TGTGCCAGTAGTATCGACAGGTCCTCTGGAAACACCATATATTTT.

This clone came up a few times. The chain links TRBV5-5 to TRBJ1-3; 7 nucleotides agree with TRBD1. V was pared by 1 base and J by 0 bases, with 10 bases of the junction left unmatched. Germline V gene lookup returns CDR1 SGHKS and CDR2 YYEKEE (reference sequence). This CDR3 is 18 amino acids long. CDR3 coding DNA: TGTGCCAGCAGCTTGATTCCCTTGGCAGGGGGCTCTGGAAACACCATATATTTT. This sequence encodes CASSLIPLAGGSGNTIYF.